The next 9 T cell receptor beta chains were all read from a single sample in a study of T cells in Graves' hyperthyroidism and ophthalmopathy. Using RNA transcripts as the source, TCR beta CDR3 regions were amplified. With the HTBI primer set, the TCR CDR3 went through a first round of RT-PCR. Via MiXCR, TCRdb re-called the multiplex PCR reads, giving one row per CDR3 protein. The data contain under 550,000 distinct CDR3 sequences, about 20% of them singletons. Sequencing was done on a sample of blood. These receptor sequences come from a man aged 35-49 years with Graves' ophthalmopathy.

This clonotype was seen a few times. One end of the junction varies from germline; a read error may be responsible. The chain combines TRBV5-5 with TRBJ2-1; 10 positions match TRBD2. CDR3 length: 16 residues. Germline values: CDR1 SGHKS, CDR2 YYEKEE (reference sequence). CDR3: CASSQAGLALHNEQFF. The CDR3 nucleotides read TGCGCCAGCAGCCAAGCGGGACTAGCGCTACACAATGAGCAGTTCTTC.

This clonotype has a count of ten or more. The rearrangement uses TRBV2 and TRBJ2-3; 7 nucleotides line up with TRBD2. The germline gives CDR1 SNHLY, CDR2 FYNNEI. This CDR3 contains 14 residues. V was clipped by 7 bases and J by 2 bases; unmatched bases: 6. Here the CDR3 reads CASTGTKPTDTQYF. DNA of the CDR3: TGTGCCAGCACCGGGACTAAACCCACAGATACGCAGTATTTT.

With respect to this clonotype: A read error may explain this, as a much larger clone is one base away. The chain is built from TRBV7-9 and TRBJ2-7; D is possibly TRBD2 (5 bases). This CDR3 region has 15 residues. V was pared by 3 bases and J by 2 bases, with 14 bases between. Germline V lookup: CDR1 SEHNR, CDR2 FQNEAQ (reference sequence). The chain's CDR3 is CASSLRETIPYEQYF. Here the CDR3 DNA reads TGTGCCAGCAGCTTGAGGGAAACTATTCCCTACGAGCAGTACTTC.

This clonotype was observed a few times. The chain couples TRBV7-2 to TRBJ2-7; 10 bases agree with TRBD2. This CDR3 spans 15 amino acids. CDR1 is SGHTA, CDR2 FQGNSA, per germline. The junction had 8 bases not matched to a gene; V was cut back by 5 bases and J by 4 bases. CDR3 loop: CASSQGTSVAYEQYF. The CDR3, as DNA: TGTGCCAGCAGCCAAGGGACTAGCGTGGCGTACGAGCAGTACTTC.

This clonotype occurred many times. The chain couples TRBV2 to TRBJ2-7, with 10 bases fitting TRBD1. CDR3 length equals 14 residues. J was trimmed by 5 bases and V by 6 bases; bases with no gene match: 7. CDR1 is SNHLY, CDR2 FYNNEI, per germline. The CDR3 sequence is CASRWGTGANEQYF. The CDR3 DNA reads as TGTGCCAGCAGGTGGGGGACAGGGGCTAACGAGCAGTACTTC.

This clonotype appeared once. V usage is TRBV7-9 and J usage is TRBJ1-1; D possibly corresponds to TRBD1 (5 bases). Germline V gives CDR1 SEHNR, CDR2 FQNEAQ (reference sequence). V lost 5 bases and J lost 4, with 14 bases in between. CDR3 length: 14 amino acids. CDR3 nucleotide sequence: TGTGCCAGCAGCCGAGTCGGGGCTCCCACTGAAGCTTTCTTT. Its protein is CASSRVGAPTEAFF.

This clonotype occurred many times. The chain has TRBV7-2 and TRBJ1-1; the D gene is possibly TRBD1 (5 bases). CDR1 SGHTA and CDR2 FQGNSA come from the germline V gene. The CDR3 has 18 amino acids. V shed 5 bases and J shed 1 base, with 23 bases lying between them. The CDR3 sequence: CASSLTRWGQSSNTEAFF. CDR3 DNA: TGTGCCAGCAGCCTTACTAGGTGGGGCCAGTCCTCGAACACTGAAGCTTTCTTT.

The chain uses TRBV4-2 and TRBJ1-1, with 9 bases fitting TRBD1. V gave up 1 base and J gave up 4 bases; unmatched junction bases: 7. The CDR3 is made up of 16 amino acids. Germline V gene data show CDR1 as LGHNA and CDR2 as YNFKEQ. CDR3 in DNA: TGTGCCAGCAGCCAAGCTCCGGGACAGGGTCTCACTGAAGCTTTCTTT. As protein: CASSQAPGQGLTEAFF.

This clonotype was seen repeatedly, ten times or more. The chain recombines TRBV28 with TRBJ1-2; tentatively, D is TRBD1 (5 bases). The CDR3 has 13 amino acids. V was trimmed by 3 bases and J by 2 bases, leaving 7 bases between them. From germline, CDR1 is MDHEN and CDR2 SYDVKM. As DNA, the CDR3 is TGTGCCAGCAGTTTGGGGGGGAACTATGGCTACACCTTC. As protein: CASSLGGNYGYTF.